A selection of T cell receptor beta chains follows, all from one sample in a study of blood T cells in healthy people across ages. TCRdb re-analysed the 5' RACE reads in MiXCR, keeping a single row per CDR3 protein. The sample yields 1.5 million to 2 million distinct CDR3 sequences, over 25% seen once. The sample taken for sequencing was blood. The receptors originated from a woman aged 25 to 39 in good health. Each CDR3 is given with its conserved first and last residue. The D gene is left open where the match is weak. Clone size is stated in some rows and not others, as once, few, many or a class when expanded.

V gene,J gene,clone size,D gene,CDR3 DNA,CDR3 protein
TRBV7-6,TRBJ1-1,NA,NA,TGTGCCAGCAGCTCCACAGTATCCACTGAAGCTTTCTTT,CASSSTVSTEAFF
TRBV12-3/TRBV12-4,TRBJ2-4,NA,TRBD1,TGTGCCAGCAGTCCGGGACAGCTCATCAAGGGAAACATTCAGTACTTC,CASSPGQLIKGNIQYF
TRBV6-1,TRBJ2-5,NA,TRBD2,TGTGCCAGCATGGAAGTAGCGGGGGGCCTCCAAGAGACCCAGTACTTC,CASMEVAGGLQETQYF
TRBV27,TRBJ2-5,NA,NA,TGTGCCAGCAGCCGACCCGACCGGGGGACCCAGTACTTC,CASSRPDRGTQYF
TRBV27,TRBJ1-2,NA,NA,TGTGCCAGCAGTCTCCGGCCGGAGTATGGCTACACCTTC,CASSLRPEYGYTF
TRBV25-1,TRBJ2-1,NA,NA,TGTGCCAGCAGTGGTCAGGTCGCTGAGCAGTTCTTC,CASSGQVAEQFF
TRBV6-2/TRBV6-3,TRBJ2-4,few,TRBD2,TGTGCCAGCAGTTACAATTGGGGGGGAGCCAAAAACATTCAGTACTTC,CASSYNWGGAKNIQYF
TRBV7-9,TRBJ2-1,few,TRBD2,TGTGCCAGCAGCTCCGGTAATAGGGCTAGCGGGAGGGGCTCAATATGGGATGAGCAGTTCTTC,CASSSGNRASGRGSIWDEQFF
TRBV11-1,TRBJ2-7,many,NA,TGTGCCAGCAGCTTATTGATGGACGAGCAGTACTTC,CASSLLMDEQYF
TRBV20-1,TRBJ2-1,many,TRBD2,TGCAGTATTAGCGGGGCTGGCAGTGAGCAGTTCTTC,CSISGAGSEQFF
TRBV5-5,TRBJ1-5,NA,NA,TGTGCCAGCAGCAGTACAGGGTCCAGCAATCAGCCCCAGCATTTT,CASSSTGSSNQPQHF
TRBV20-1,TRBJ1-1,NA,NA,TGCAGTGCTGGACAGACAGGTGGTATAGCTTTCTTT,CSAGQTGGIAFF
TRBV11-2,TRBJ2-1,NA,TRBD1,TGTGCCAGCGGCTTTGGGACAGGTAGCTACAATGAGCAGTTCTTC,CASGFGTGSYNEQFF
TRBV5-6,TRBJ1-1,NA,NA,TGTGCCAGCAGCTCAAGGGCGGGACTGAACACTGAAGCTTTCTTT,CASSSRAGLNTEAFF
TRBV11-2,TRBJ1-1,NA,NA,TGTGCCAGCAGCCTCGCGCCGGGCGAGGTCACTGAAGCTTTCTTT,CASSLAPGEVTEAFF
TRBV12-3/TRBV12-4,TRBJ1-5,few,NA,TGTGCCAGCAGTTTAATGGGCAGGAGCAATCAGCCCCAGCATTTT,CASSLMGRSNQPQHF
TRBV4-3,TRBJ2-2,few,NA,TGCGCCAGCAGCCAAGATCTCGGGGGACGTCAGGGCACCGGGGAGCTGTTTTTT,CASSQDLGGRQGTGELFF